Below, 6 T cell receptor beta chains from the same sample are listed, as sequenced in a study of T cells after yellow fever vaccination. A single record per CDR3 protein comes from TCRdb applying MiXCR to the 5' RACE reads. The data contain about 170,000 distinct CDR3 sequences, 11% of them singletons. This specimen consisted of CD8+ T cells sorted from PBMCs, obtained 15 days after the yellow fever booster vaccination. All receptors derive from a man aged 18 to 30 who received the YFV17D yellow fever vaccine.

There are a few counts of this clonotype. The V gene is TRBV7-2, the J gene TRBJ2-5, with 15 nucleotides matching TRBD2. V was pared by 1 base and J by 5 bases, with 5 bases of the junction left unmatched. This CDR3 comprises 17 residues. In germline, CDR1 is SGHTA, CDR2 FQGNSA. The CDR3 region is CASSLEGLAGGRETQYF. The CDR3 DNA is TGTGCCAGCAGCTTAGAAGGACTAGCGGGGGGGCGGGAGACCCAGTACTTC. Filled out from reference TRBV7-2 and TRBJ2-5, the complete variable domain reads GAGVSQSPSNKVTEKGKDVELRCDPISGHTALYWYRQSLGQGLEFLIYFQGNSAPDKSGLPSDRFSAERTGGSVSTLTIQRTQQEDSAVYLCASSLEGLAGGRETQYFGPGTRLLVL.

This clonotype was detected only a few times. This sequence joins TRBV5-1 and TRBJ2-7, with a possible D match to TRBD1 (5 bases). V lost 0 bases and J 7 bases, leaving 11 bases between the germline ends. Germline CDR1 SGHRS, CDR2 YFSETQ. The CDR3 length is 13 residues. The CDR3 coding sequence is TGCGCCAGCAGCTTGGTATGGGGCCGGGAGCAGTACGTC. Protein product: CASSLVWGREQYV.

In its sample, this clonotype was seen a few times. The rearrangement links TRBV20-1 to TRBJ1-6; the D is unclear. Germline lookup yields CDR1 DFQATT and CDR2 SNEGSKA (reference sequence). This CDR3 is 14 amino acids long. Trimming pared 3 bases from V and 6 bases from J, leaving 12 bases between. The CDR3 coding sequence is TGCAGTGCTAGTCGGGCCAGCCCTAATTCACCCCTCCACTTT. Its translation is CSASRASPNSPLHF.

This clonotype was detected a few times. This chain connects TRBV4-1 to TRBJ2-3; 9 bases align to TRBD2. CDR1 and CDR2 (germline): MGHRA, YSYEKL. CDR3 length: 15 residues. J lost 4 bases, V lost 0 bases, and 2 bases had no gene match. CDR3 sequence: CASSQEGGRADTQYF. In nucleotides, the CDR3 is TGCGCCAGCAGCCAAGAAGGCGGGAGGGCAGATACGCAGTATTTT.

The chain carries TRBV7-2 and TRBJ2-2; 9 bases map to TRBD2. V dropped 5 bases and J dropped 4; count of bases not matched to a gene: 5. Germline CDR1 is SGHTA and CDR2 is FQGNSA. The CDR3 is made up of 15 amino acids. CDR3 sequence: CASSAGLALTGELFF. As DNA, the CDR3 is TGTGCCAGCAGCGCGGGACTAGCCCTCACCGGGGAGCTGTTTTTT.

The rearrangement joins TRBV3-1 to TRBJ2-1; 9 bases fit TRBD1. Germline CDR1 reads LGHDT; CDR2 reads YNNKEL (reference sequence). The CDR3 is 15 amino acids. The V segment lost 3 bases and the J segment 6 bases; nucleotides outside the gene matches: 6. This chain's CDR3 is CASSQRTGDGNEQFF. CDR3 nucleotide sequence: TGTGCCAGCAGCCAGAGGACAGGGGACGGCAATGAGCAGTTCTTC.